The 15 T cell receptor beta chains below all came from one sample that was sequenced in a study of patients and donors after allogeneic stem cell transplantation. A single record per CDR3 protein comes from TCRdb applying MiXCR to the RT-PCR reads. The sample contains about 70,000 distinct CDR3 sequences, roughly 29% of which appear only once. The material sequenced was blood, either unsorted or a sorted T cell fraction (not recorded which). The receptors here all came from a human donor who was either an allogeneic HSCT recipient or a stem cell or donor lymphocyte infusion donor (not recorded which). It is not recorded whose cells these are; they may come from a transplant donor.

The rearrangement joins TRBV10-3 to TRBJ2-4, with TRBD1 matching over 7 bases. The CDR3 length is 16 residues. The ends lost 0 bases at V and 5 bases at J; junction bases unmatched: 7. The V gene's germline CDR1 is ENHRY and CDR2 SYGVKD. CDR3 DNA: TGTGCCATCAGTGAGTCGGGCTTCCAGGGGGAAAACATTCAGTACTTC. This codes for CAISESGFQGENIQYF.

This clonotype was recorded a few times. J is TRBJ2-5 and V is TRBV5-6; a possible D gene is TRBD2 (6 bases). V shed 0 bases and J shed 4 bases, with 10 bases lying between them. CDR1 is SGHDT, CDR2 YYEEEE, per germline. The length of the CDR3 is 14 residues. Here the CDR3 reads CASSLAGGAETQYF. The CDR3 DNA sequence: TGTGCCAGCAGCTTGGCCGGGGGTGCAGAGACCCAGTACTTC. Full variable domain (rest looked up from reference TRBV5-6 and TRBJ2-5): DAGVTQSPTHLIKTRGQQVTLRCSPKSGHDTVSWYQQALGQGPQFIFQYYEEEERQRGNFPDRFSGHQFPNYSSELNVNALLLGDSALYLCASSLAGGAETQYFGPGTRLLVL.

This clonotype occurred many times. The chain uses TRBV7-3 and TRBJ1-4; D unclear. The V and J ends lost 5 bases and 7 bases respectively, with 8 bases between them. The germline CDR1 and CDR2 sequences are SGHTA and FQGTGA. This CDR3 has 12 amino acids. CDR3 in amino acids: CASSPDGEKLFF. For the CDR3, the DNA is TGTGCCAGCAGCCCTGATGGTGAAAAACTGTTTTTT.

CDR3 protein: CASSLIAGPGDEQFF. The CDR3 coding sequence is TGTGCCAGCAGCTTAATCGCGGGACCTGGAGATGAGCAGTTCTTC. The rearrangement uses TRBV11-2 and TRBJ2-1, with D possibly TRBD2 on 6 matching bases. V lost 2 bases to trimming and J lost 8 bases, with 16 bases between them. Germline CDR1 and CDR2: SGHAT and FQNNGV. The CDR3 has 15 amino acids.

The chain uses TRBV29-1 and TRBJ1-2; no firm D call. Germline values: CDR1 SQVTM, CDR2 ANQGSEA. There are 8 residues in the CDR3. Trimming shortened V by 3 bases and J by 7 bases, and 0 bases separated the two germline ends. The CDR3 coding sequence is TGCAGCGTTGATGGCTACACCTTC. Protein sequence: CSVDGYTF. The whole variable domain, remainder taken from reference TRBV29-1 and TRBJ1-2, is SAVISQKPSRDICQRGTSLTIQCQVDSQVTMMFWYRQQPGQSLTLIATANQGSEATYESGFVIDKFPISRPNLTFSTLTVSNMSPEDSSIYLCSVDGYTFGSGTRLTVV.

This chain uses TRBV7-2 with TRBJ1-2; D possibly corresponds to TRBD1 (6 bases). V shed 4 bases and J shed 3 bases, with 12 bases lying between them. Germline CDR1 and CDR2: SGHTA and FQGNSA. This CDR3 is built from 14 residues. The chain's CDR3 is CASSSGVSYYGYTF. DNA of the CDR3: TGTGCCAGCAGCTCAGGGGTCAGTTACTATGGCTACACCTTC.

The chain is built from TRBV28 and TRBJ1-5; D gene ambiguous. The V and J ends lost 2 bases and 6 bases respectively, with 5 bases between them. Germline assignment: CDR1 MDHEN and CDR2 SYDVKM. CDR3 length equals 12 residues. The CDR3 reads CASSLPPQPQHF. CDR3 coding DNA: TGTGCCAGCAGTTTACCCCCTCAGCCCCAGCATTTT.

This clonotype has a count of ten or more. The chain couples TRBV5-1 to TRBJ1-3; 7 bases map to TRBD1. The germline V gene has CDR1 SGHRS and CDR2 YFSETQ. Trimming cost V 6 bases and J 0 bases; bases outside gene matches: 6. The CDR3 consists of 15 residues. CDR3 sequence: CASTLGTASGNTIYF. In nucleotides, the CDR3 is TGCGCCAGCACCCTTGGGACAGCCTCTGGAAACACCATATATTTT. Using reference TRBV5-1 and TRBJ1-3 for the parts outside the CDR3, the full variable domain is KAGVTQTPRYLIKTRGQQVTLSCSPISGHRSVSWYQQTPGQGLQFLFEYFSETQRNKGNFPGRFSGRQFSNSRSEMNVSTLELGDSALYLCASTLGTASGNTIYFGEGSWLTVV.

The chain employs TRBV20-1 and TRBJ2-7; 10 positions agree with TRBD1. V was pared by 5 bases and J by 0 bases, with 4 bases of the junction left unmatched. The CDR3 sequence is 14 residues long. CDR1 and CDR2 from the germline V gene are DFQATT and SNEGSKA (reference sequence). The CDR3 DNA sequence: TGCAGTGCTCGGACAGGGGGGTACTCCTACGAGCAGTACTTC. This gives the protein CSARTGGYSYEQYF.

The chain recombines TRBV6-1 with TRBJ2-4; either TRBD1 or TRBD2 may fit D (5 bases each). The V and J ends lost 4 bases and 0 bases respectively, with 16 bases between them. The CDR3 runs to 17 residues. Germline V CDR1 and CDR2: MNHNS, SASEGT. CDR3 amino acids: CASSAGLWTLAKNIQYF. For the CDR3, the DNA is TGTGCCAGCAGTGCGGGGCTGTGGACTTTAGCCAAAAACATTCAGTACTTC.

The rearrangement uses TRBV20-1 and TRBJ2-1, with TRBD2 matching 8 bases. The J segment lost 4 bases and the V segment lost 0 bases, leaving 5 bases of the junction unmatched. Looked up from germline, CDR1 is DFQATT and CDR2 is SNEGSKA (reference sequence). This CDR3 spans 15 amino acids. In nucleotides, the CDR3 is TGCAGTGCTAGAGATCCGGGAGGGACTTACAATGAGCAGTTCTTC. Encoded protein: CSARDPGGTYNEQFF.

In this sample, this clonotype turned up many times. CDR3 DNA sequence: TGCGCCAGCAGCCCGGGGCAGGGAGCCTATGGCTACACCTTC. Its protein is CASSPGQGAYGYTF. This chain uses TRBV5-1 with TRBJ1-2; D might be TRBD1 (5 bases). This CDR3 has 14 residues. Trimming left V 4 bases short and J 4 bases short, with 14 bases between. Germline CDR1 and CDR2: SGHRS and YFSETQ.

The V call is TRBV5-1, the J call TRBJ1-1; D perhaps matches TRBD1 (5 bases). Trimming removed 2 bases from V and 0 bases from J, with 8 bases in between. This CDR3 has 14 residues. The V gene's germline CDR1 is SGHRS and CDR2 YFSETQ. CDR3 sequence: CASSFRGMNTEAFF. The CDR3 DNA sequence: TGCGCCAGCAGCTTCCGGGGGATGAACACTGAAGCTTTCTTT.

This clonotype turned up a few times. The chain employs TRBV7-9 and TRBJ1-2, with D possibly being TRBD1 (6 bases). The CDR3 totals 14 residues. CDR1 is SEHNR, CDR2 FQNEAQ, per germline (reference sequence). V lost 6 bases and J lost 2, with 13 bases in between. The CDR3 protein is CASSRDTLNYGYTF. CDR3 DNA: TGTGCCAGCAGTCGGGACACCCTGAACTATGGCTACACCTTC.

This chain uses TRBV5-1 with TRBJ2-1; 8 bases align to TRBD2. This CDR3 spans 15 amino acids. The germline CDR1 and CDR2 sequences are SGHRS and YFSETQ. V shed 0 bases, J shed 7 bases, and the junction held 6 bases outside the gene matches. The CDR3 DNA sequence: TGCGCCAGCAGCTTGGGAGCGGGGGTGGGGAATGAGCAGTTCTTC. Amino acids: CASSLGAGVGNEQFF.